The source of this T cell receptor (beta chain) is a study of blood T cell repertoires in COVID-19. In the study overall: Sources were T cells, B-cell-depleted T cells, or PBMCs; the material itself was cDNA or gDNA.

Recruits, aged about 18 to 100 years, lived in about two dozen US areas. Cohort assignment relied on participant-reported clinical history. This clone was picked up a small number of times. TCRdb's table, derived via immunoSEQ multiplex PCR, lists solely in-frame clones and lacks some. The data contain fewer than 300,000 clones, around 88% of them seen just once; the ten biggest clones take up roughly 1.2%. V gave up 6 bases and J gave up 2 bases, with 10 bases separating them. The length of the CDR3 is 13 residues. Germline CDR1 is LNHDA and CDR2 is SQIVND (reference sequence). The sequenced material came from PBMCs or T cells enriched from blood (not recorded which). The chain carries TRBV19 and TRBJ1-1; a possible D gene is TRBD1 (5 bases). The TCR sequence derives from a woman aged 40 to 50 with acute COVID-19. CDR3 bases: TGTGCCAGTAGCAGACAGACCAACACTGAAGCTTTCTTT. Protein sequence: CASSRQTNTEAFF.